This T cell receptor beta chain is from a study of blood T cell repertoires in COVID-19 (dated by TCRdb to 2020 to 2022). With respect to the entire study: Samples from collaborators originated in the United States, Italy and Spain and spanned both the acute and convalescent phases of COVID-19. Where available, HLA class I and class II types were obtained from metadata supplied by the sample provider rather than from assay-based typing. The repertoires were released in a freely available public database intended as a resource for research on the immune response to SARS-CoV-2. A de-identified subject ID, COVID-19 status, age in years and sex were almost always included in the sample metadata. Deeply sampled blood TCRbeta repertoires from subjects exposed to, actively infected with, or recovered from COVID-19 were included in the dataset. The samples were drawn from the first 160 participants of the ongoing ImmuneRACE study and from 1,254 subjects provided by 6 global collaborators. The material from the prospective study consisted of cDNA or gDNA derived from T cells, B-cell-depleted T cells, or PBMCs. The study at large found these results: How much clinical and demographic metadata was included differed by source and by participant, and the metadata was provided uncurated.

The CDR3 measures 16 amino acids from cysteine to phenylalanine. Only CDR3 DNA remains: 48 bases, in frame from the first base. In the germline V gene, CDR1 corresponds to SGHTA and CDR2 to FQGNSA. Germline trimming amounts to 6 bases on V and 4 bases on J, with 8 as the count of junction bases outside the gene matches. Enrolling through a virtual design, the prospective study's participants ranged in age from roughly 18 to 89 years and lived across around 25 United States geographic areas. To assign participants to cohorts, the prospective study relied on clinical history that participants themselves reported in a screening survey and a study questionnaire. Recovered participants in ImmuneRACE Cohort 3 were defined by two consecutive negative NP/OP PCR tests, clearance by a healthcare professional, or resolution of symptoms. In the prospective study, mobile phlebotomists collected whole blood, serum and a nasopharyngeal or oropharyngeal swab from each participant. Prospective study participants could optionally give additional blood draws and questionnaires over an approximately two-month period. Before DNA extraction, blood samples from the prospective study were shipped at room temperature or frozen.

Of note for this clone: Its antigen is not yet known. Base qualities are not at hand, and no much larger clone is one base apart.

The immunoSEQ Assay, a bias-controlled multiplex PCR, was used to amplify TCRbeta CDR3 regions from genomic DNA. Per the original workflow: Within the assay, amplification of reference gene primers was used to estimate how many nucleated cells each sample contained. Sequence reads were collapsed and filtered to measure the absolute abundance of every unique TCRbeta CDR3 rearrangement. For each sample, productive Simpson clonality was calculated as the square root of Simpson's diversity index across productive rearrangements. Here the immuneACCESS table is served through TCRdb, limited to in-frame sequences with V and J called. Missing clones are a known gap in these copies; in checked studies unresolved V genes cover under half, and the rest lacks a known reason. That table is the source of V, J and clone size, and D and trimming were worked out from the DNA. The sample has roughly 300,000 clones on record, approximately 81% of them singletons. Clones ranked in the top ten supply under 3% of the sample.

This receptor was taken from a woman aged 45-65 years who had recovered from COVID-19. Sequences were obtained from PBMCs or T cells enriched from blood (not recorded which). The chain uses TRBV7-2 and TRBJ1-5, with 11 middle bases fitting TRBD1. This receptor has the CDR3 CASRDPGQGGNQPQHF. The DNA sequence reads TGTGCCAGCAGAGATCCGGGACAGGGGGGAAATCAGCCCCAGCATTTT.